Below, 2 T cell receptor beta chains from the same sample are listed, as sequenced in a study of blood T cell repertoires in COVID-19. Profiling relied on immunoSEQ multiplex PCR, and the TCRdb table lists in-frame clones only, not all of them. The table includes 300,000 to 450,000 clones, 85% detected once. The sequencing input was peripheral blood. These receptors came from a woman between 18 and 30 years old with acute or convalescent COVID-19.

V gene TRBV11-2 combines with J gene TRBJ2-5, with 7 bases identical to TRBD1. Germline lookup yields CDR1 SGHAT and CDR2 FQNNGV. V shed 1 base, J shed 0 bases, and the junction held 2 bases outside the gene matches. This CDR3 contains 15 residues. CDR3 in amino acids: CASSLAGTDQETQYF. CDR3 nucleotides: TGTGCCAGCAGCTTAGCCGGGACAGACCAAGAGACCCAGTACTTC.

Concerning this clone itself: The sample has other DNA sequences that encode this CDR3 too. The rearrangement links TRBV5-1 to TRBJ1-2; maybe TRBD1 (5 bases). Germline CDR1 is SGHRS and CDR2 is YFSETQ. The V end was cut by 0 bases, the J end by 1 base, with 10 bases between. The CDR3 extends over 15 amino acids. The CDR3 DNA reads TGCGCCAGCAGCTTGGTTGGGGGAGGTAACTATGGCTACACCTTC. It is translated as CASSLVGGGNYGYTF.